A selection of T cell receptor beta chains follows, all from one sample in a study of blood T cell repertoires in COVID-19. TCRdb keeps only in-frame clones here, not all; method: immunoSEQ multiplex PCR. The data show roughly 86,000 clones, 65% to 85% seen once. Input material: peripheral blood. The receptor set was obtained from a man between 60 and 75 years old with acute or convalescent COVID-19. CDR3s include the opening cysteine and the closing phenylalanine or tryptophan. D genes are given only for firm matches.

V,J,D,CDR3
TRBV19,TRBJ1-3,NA,CASVDRTNSGNTIYF
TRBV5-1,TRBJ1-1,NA,CASSLDSGRNTEAFF
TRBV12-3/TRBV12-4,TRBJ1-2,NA,CASSYPGNYGYTF
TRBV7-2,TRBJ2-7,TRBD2,CASSLEFGGAYEQYF
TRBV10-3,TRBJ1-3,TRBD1,CAISASTGKKGNTIYF
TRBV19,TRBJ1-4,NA,CASSSVGRDEKLFF
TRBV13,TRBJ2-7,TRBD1,CASSFAGQGDEQYF
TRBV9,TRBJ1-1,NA,CASSAHLGTEAFF
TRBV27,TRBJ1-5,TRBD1,CASSVDRGHSQPQHF
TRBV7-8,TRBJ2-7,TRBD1,CASSNGDRGPYEQYF
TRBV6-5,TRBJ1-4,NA,CASSYSGGTNEKLFF
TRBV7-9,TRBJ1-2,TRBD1,CASSPQTTGGEGYTF
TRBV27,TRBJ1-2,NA,CASSLSGTTRGYTF
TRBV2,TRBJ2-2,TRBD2,CATTSGEVGELFF
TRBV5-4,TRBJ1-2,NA,CASSPTGNYGYTF
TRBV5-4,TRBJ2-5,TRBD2,CASSPGGASGGRETQYF
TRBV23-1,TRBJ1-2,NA,CASSWAGENGYTF
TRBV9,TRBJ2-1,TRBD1,CASSEDRSSYNEQFF
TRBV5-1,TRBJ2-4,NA,CASSLGGQPGGTKNIQYF
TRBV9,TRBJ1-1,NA,CASSVEGWGYTEAFF
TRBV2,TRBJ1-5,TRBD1,CASSEAEGAWPQHF
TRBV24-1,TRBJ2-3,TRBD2,CATSDLHAKGISGNTDTQYF
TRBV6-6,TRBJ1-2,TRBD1,CASRDDRQGYGYTF
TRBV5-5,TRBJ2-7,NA,CASSWGAGSYEQYF
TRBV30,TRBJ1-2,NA,CASGWGPEGGYTF
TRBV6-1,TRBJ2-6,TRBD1,CASSAPQGYSGANVLTF
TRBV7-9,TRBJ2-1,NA,CASSPRLGHEQFF
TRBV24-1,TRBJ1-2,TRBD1,CATSGRDRDPLGYGYTF
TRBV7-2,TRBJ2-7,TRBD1,CASSWDRTYEQYF
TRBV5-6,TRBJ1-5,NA,CASSSGTNQPQHF